This T cell receptor (beta chain) was sequenced during a study of cytomegalovirus exposure and HLA in healthy donors. Study results and limitations: Later analysis placed DRB1 highest and HLA-C lowest in TCR association rates, which differed by HLA locus. Productive status was seen about 87% or about 30% of the time for most TCR beta V segments in an earlier analysis.

Use of 60 Vbeta and 13 Jbeta primers characterized the PCR. Assay used: immunoSEQ multiplex PCR; TCRdb lists only in-frame clones, some missing. The table records 150,000 to 200,000 clones, over 60% of them present only once. J lost 10 bases, V lost 4 bases, and 13 bases had no gene match. The CDR3 loop spans 15 amino acids. Germline CDR1 reads MGHRA; CDR2 reads YSYEKL. In the case of this clone: Its antigen is unidentified.

The sequenced material came from PBMCs. This TCR came from a woman in her thirties or forties in good health and CMV-seronegative. The rearrangement uses TRBV4-1 and TRBJ1-2, with 9 nucleotides matching TRBD1. The CDR3 here is CASSPLGQGPSYYTF. The CDR3 DNA sequence: TGCGCCAGCAGCCCGCTGGGACAGGGACCTTCCTACTACACCTTC.